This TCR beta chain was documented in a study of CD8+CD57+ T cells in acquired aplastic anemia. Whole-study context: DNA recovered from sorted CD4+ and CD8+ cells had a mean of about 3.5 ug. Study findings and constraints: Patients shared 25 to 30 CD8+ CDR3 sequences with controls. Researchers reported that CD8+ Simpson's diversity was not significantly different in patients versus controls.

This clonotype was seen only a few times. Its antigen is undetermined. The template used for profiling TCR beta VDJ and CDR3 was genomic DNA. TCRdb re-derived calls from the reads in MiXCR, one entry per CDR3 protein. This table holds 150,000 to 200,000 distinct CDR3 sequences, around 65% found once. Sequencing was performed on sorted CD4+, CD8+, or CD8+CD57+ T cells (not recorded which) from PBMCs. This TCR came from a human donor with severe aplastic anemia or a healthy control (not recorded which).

CDR3 DNA sequence: TGTGCCAGCAGCTTGCGTCGGTACAGGCAAGAGACCCAGTACTTC. It encodes CASSLRRYRQETQYF. V usage is TRBV5-6 and J usage is TRBJ2-5; possibly TRBD1 for D (5 bases). The CDR3 is 15 amino acids. V lost 1 base and J 2 bases, leaving 12 bases between the germline ends. Germline V gene lookup returns CDR1 SGHDT and CDR2 YYEEEE.